Sequencing of this T cell receptor (beta chain) was carried out in a study of T cell changes during pregnancy in multiple sclerosis. Method: immunoSEQ multiplex PCR; TCRdb's copy keeps in-frame clones and lacks some. The sample lists about 51,000 clones; 94% were seen once. This CDR3 contains 13 residues. Trimming pared 6 bases from V and 1 base from J, leaving 12 bases between. From germline, CDR1 is SQVTM and CDR2 ANQGSEA. This receptor was taken from a female donor with multiple sclerosis, enrolled in a pregnancy study. The chain uses TRBV29-1 and TRBJ2-5; no reliable D call. Here the sequenced sample was CD4+ T cells from peripheral blood mononuclear cells, taken in the second trimester of pregnancy. The CDR3: CSVAPRLQETQYF. The CDR3 region has the DNA TGCAGCGTGGCCCCCAGGCTCCAAGAGACCCAGTACTTC.